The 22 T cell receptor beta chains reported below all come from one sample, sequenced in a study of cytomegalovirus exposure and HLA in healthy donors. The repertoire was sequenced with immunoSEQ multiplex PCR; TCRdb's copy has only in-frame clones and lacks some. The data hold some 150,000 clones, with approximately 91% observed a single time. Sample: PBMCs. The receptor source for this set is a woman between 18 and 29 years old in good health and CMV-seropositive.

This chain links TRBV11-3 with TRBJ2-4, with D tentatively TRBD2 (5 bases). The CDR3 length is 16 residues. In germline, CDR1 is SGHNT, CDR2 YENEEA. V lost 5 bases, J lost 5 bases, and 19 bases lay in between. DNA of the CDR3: TGTGCCAGCAGCGAGCTTATATCTAGCTCAGAAAACATTCAGTACTTC. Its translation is CASSELISSSENIQYF.

CDR3 amino acids: CASSLGLAGAETQYF. The DNA for the CDR3 is TGTGCCAGCAGCTTGGGCTTAGCGGGTGCCGAAACCCAGTACTTC. The chain joins TRBV5-4 to TRBJ2-5; TRBD2 aligns across 7 bases. The CDR3 consists of 15 residues. With V trimmed by 0 bases and J by 8 bases, 10 bases remained unmatched. Germline CDR1 reads SGHNT; CDR2 reads YYREEE (reference sequence).

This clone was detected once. The chain's CDR3 is CASRTVSGTTEAFF. CDR3 coding DNA: TGTGCCAGCAGAACTGTTTCGGGTACCACTGAAGCTTTCTTT. The rearrangement uses TRBV6-5 and TRBJ1-1, with no clear D. The CDR3 spans 14 residues. From germline, CDR1 is MNHEY and CDR2 SVGAGI. Trimming stripped 6 bases from V and 4 bases from J, with 15 bases between.

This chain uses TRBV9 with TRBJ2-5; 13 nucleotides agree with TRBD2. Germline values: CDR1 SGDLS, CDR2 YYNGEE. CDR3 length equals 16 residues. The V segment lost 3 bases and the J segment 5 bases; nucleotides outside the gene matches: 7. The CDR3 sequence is CASSATGTSGAETQYF. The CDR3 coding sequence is TGTGCCAGCAGCGCCACCGGGACTAGCGGGGCGGAGACCCAGTACTTC.

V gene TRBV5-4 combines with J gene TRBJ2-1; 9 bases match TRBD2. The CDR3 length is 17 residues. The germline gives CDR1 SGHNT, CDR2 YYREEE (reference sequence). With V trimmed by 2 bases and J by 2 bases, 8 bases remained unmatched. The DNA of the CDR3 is TGTGCCAGCAGCTTTCTAGCGGGAAGACTAACCTACAATGAGCAGTTCTTC. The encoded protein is CASSFLAGRLTYNEQFF.

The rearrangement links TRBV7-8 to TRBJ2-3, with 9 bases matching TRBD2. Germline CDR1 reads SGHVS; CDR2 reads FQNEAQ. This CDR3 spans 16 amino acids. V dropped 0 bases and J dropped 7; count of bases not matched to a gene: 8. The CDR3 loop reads CASSLAHSGSSHTQYF. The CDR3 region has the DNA TGTGCCAGCAGCTTAGCGCATAGCGGGAGTAGCCATACGCAGTATTTT.

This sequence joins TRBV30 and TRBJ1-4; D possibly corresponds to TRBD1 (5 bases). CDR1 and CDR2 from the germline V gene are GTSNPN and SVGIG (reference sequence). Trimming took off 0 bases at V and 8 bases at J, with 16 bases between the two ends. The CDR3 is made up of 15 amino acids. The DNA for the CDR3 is TGTGCCTGGAGTGTACGGCAGGGTATCGGGGAAAAACTGTTTTTT. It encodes CAWSVRQGIGEKLFF.

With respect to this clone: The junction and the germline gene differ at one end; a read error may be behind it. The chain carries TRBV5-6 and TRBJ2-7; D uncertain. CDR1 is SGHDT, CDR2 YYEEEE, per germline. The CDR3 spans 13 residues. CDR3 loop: CASSLRRNYGQYF. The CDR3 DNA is TGTGCCAGCAGCTTGAGGCGGAATTACGGGCAGTACTTC.

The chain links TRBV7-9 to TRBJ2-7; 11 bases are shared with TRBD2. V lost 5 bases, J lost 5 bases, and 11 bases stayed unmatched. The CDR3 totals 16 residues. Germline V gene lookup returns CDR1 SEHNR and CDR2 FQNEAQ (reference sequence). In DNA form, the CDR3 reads TGTGCCAGCAGCCCATTTGTTACTAGCGGGAGCCACGAGCAGTACTTC. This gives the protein CASSPFVTSGSHEQYF.

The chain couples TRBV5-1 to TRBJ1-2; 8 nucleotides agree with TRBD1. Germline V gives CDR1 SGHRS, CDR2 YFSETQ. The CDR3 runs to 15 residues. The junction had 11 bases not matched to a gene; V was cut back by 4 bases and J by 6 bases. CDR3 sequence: CASSTGGYRLDGYTF. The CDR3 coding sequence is TGCGCCAGCAGCACAGGGGGGTACAGGCTCGATGGCTACACCTTC.

The CDR3 spells CASSAGTNIGDTQYF. CDR3 DNA sequence: TGCGCCAGCAGCGCCGGGACAAATATAGGAGATACGCAGTATTTT. The chain has TRBV5-1 and TRBJ2-3; weak D call: TRBD1 (6 bases). CDR3 size: 15 residues. V dropped 4 bases and J dropped 5 bases, with 17 bases sitting between them. CDR1 is SGHRS, CDR2 YFSETQ, per germline.

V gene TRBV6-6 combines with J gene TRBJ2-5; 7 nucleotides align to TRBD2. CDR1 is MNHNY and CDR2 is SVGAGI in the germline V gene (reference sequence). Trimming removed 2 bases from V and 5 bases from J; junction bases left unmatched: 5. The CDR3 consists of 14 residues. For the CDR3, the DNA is TGTGCCAGCAGTTACCGCGGGGGTGTGGAGACCCAGTACTTC. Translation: CASSYRGGVETQYF.

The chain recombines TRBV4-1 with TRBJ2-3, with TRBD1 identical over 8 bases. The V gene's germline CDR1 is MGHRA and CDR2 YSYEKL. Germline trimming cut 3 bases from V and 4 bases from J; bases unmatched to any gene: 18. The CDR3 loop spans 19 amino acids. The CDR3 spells CASSHQRGGQGRFPDTQYF. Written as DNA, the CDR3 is TGCGCCAGCAGCCATCAAAGGGGAGGACAGGGTCGGTTCCCAGATACGCAGTATTTT.

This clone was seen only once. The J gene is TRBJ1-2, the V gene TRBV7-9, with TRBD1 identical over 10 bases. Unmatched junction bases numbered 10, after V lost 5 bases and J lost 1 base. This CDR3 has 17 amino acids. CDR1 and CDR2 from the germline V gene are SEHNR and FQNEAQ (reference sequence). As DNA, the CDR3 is TGTGCCAGCAGCCCCTCTGGACAGGGGGGATTTAACTATGGCTACACCTTC. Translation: CASSPSGQGGFNYGYTF.

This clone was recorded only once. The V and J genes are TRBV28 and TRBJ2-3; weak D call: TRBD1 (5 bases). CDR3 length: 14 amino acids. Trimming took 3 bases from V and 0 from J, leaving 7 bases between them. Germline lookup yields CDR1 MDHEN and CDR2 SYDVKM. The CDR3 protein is CASSLDTSTDTQYF. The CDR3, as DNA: TGTGCCAGCAGTTTGGACACAAGCACAGATACGCAGTATTTT.

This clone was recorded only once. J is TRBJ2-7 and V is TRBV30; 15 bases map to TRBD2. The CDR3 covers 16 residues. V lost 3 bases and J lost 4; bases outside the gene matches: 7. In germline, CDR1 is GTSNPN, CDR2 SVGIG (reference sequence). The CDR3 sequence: CAWSPGLAGGRYEQYF. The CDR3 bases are TGTGCCTGGAGCCCTGGACTAGCGGGAGGGCGGTACGAGCAGTACTTC.

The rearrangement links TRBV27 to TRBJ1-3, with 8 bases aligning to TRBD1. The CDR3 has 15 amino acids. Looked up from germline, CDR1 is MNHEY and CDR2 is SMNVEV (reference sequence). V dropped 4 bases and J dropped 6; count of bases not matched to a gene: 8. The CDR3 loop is CASSSLQGALNTIYF. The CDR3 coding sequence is TGTGCCAGCAGTTCTTTGCAGGGGGCATTAAACACCATATATTTT.

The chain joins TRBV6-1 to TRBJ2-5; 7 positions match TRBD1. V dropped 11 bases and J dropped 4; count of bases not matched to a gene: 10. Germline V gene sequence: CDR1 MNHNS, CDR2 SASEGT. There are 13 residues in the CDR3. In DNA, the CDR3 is TGTGCCGGACGACAGGGTGCAGCAGAGACCCAGTACTTC. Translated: CAGRQGAAETQYF.

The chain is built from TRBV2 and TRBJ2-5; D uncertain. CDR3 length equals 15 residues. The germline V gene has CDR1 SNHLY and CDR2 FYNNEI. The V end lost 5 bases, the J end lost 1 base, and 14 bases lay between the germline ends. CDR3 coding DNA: TGTGCCAGCAGTAGGTTGGTAGCTCGCCAAGAGACCCAGTACTTC. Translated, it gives CASSRLVARQETQYF.

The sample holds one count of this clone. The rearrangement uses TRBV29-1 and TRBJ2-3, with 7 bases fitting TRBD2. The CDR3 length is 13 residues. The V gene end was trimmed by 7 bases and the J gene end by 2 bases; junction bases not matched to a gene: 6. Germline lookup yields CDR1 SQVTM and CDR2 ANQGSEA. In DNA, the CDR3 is TGCAGCGCAGGAGCGGGACTCACAGATACGCAGTATTTT. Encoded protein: CSAGAGLTDTQYF.

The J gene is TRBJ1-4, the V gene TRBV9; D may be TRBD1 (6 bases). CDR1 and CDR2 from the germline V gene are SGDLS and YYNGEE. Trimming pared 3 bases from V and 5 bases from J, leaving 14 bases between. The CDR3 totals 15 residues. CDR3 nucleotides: TGTGCCAGCAGCGCGACCGGGACATCAAATGAAAAACTGTTTTTT. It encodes CASSATGTSNEKLFF.

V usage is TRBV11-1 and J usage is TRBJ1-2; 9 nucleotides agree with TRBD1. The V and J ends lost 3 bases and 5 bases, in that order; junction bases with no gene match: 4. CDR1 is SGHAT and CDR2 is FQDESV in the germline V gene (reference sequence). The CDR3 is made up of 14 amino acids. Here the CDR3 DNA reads TGTGCCAGCAGCTTGGACAGGGGCGAGTATGGCTACACCTTC. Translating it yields CASSLDRGEYGYTF.